These 13 T cell receptor beta chains came from one sample sequenced in a study of blood T cell repertoires in COVID-19. Clones were sequenced by immunoSEQ multiplex PCR, and TCRdb holds only the in-frame ones, with some missing. This table has about 310,000 clones, 89% appearing once. The specimen sequenced was PBMCs or T cells enriched from blood (not recorded which). These receptors came from a man aged 55-75 years who had recovered from COVID-19.

The chain combines TRBV5-1 with TRBJ2-7, with 9 bases identical to TRBD2. V was pared by 5 bases and J by 4 bases, with 13 bases of the junction left unmatched. This CDR3 is 16 amino acids long. Germline-derived CDR1 and CDR2 are SGHRS and YFSETQ. CDR3 protein: CASSSGPTTSGYEQYF. DNA of the CDR3: TGCGCCAGCAGTTCCGGTCCCACAACTAGCGGGTACGAGCAGTACTTC. The full variable domain, with the rest looked up from reference TRBV5-1 and TRBJ2-7, is KAGVTQTPRYLIKTRGQQVTLSCSPISGHRSVSWYQQTPGQGLQFLFEYFSETQRNKGNFPGRFSGRQFSNSRSEMNVSTLELGDSALYLCASSSGPTTSGYEQYFGPGTRLTVT.

This clone was seen only a few times. J is TRBJ2-3 and V is TRBV19; 9 positions agree with TRBD2. Trimming cost V 3 bases and J 2 bases; bases outside gene matches: 9. Germline lookup yields CDR1 LNHDA and CDR2 SQIVND (reference sequence). The length of the CDR3 is 17 residues. CDR3 bases: TGTGCCAGTAGTATGTCTGCGGGAGGGCCTATCACAGATACGCAGTATTTT. Amino acid sequence: CASSMSAGGPITDTQYF.

The chain has TRBV7-9 and TRBJ2-1, with 8 positions matching TRBD2. Germline CDR1 is SEHNR and CDR2 is FQNEAQ (reference sequence). CDR3 length: 15 residues. J lost 3 bases, V lost 7 bases, and 8 bases had no gene match. CDR3 sequence: CASTRAGVLYNEQFF. CDR3 coding DNA: TGTGCCAGCACCAGAGCGGGAGTACTCTACAATGAGCAGTTCTTC.

The chain uses TRBV27 and TRBJ2-2; no definite D call. The V gene's germline CDR1 is MNHEY and CDR2 SMNVEV (reference sequence). This CDR3 is built from 12 residues. V lost 6 bases, J lost 4 bases, and 6 bases lay in between. CDR3 residues: CASSRITGELFF. Written as DNA, the CDR3 is TGTGCCAGCAGCAGAATCACCGGGGAGCTGTTTTTT.

This sequence joins TRBV6-2 or TRBV6-3 and TRBJ2-5, with TRBD2 identical over 14 bases. After removal of 2 bases from V and 5 bases from J, the junction contained 10 bases not matched to a gene. Germline values: CDR1 MNHEY, CDR2 SVGEGT. This CDR3 comprises 18 residues. CDR3 in amino acids: CASSYGGTSGSRVETQYF. CDR3 sequence (DNA): TGTGCCAGCAGTTACGGAGGGACTAGCGGGAGCAGGGTGGAGACCCAGTACTTC.

Written as DNA, the CDR3 is TGCGCCAGCAGCCAAGGTCCAGGGGCAGAAGAGACCCAGTACTTC. Translation: CASSQGPGAEETQYF. The chain joins TRBV4-1 to TRBJ2-5; a possible D gene is TRBD1 (6 bases). In germline, CDR1 is MGHRA, CDR2 YSYEKL. The CDR3 spans 15 residues. The V gene lost 1 base and the J gene lost 3 bases, with 12 bases spanning the gap.

The chain joins TRBV19 to TRBJ2-5; the D is unclear. The V end lost 5 bases, the J end lost 7 bases, and 17 bases lay between the germline ends. The CDR3 totals 14 residues. CDR1 and CDR2 (germline): LNHDA, SQIVND (reference sequence). This chain's CDR3 is CASSSDALVGTQYF. The CDR3, as DNA: TGTGCCAGTAGTTCAGATGCCCTCGTTGGGACCCAGTACTTC.

This sequence joins TRBV7-6 and TRBJ2-1, with TRBD2 as a possible D gene (5 bases). Germline-derived CDR1 and CDR2 are SGHVS and FNYEAQ. The V gene lost 6 bases and the J gene lost 6 bases, with 15 bases spanning the gap. The CDR3 extends over 14 amino acids. The DNA for the CDR3 is TGTGCCAGCAGGGGGTTTGAGCGGCCCAATGAGCAGTTCTTC. Translating it yields CASRGFERPNEQFF.

V usage is TRBV11-1 and J usage is TRBJ2-7, with 7 bases lining up with TRBD2. V lost 3 bases to trimming and J lost 7 bases; unmatched junction nucleotides: 9. Germline V gene lookup returns CDR1 SGHAT and CDR2 FQDESV (reference sequence). The CDR3 contains 14 residues. The CDR3 region is CASSLTSIGGEQYF. Written as DNA, the CDR3 is TGTGCCAGCAGCTTGACTAGCATCGGCGGGGAGCAGTACTTC.

This chain connects TRBV11-3 to TRBJ2-1; 9 positions match TRBD1. With V trimmed by 2 bases and J by 6 bases, 5 bases remained unmatched. Germline lookup yields CDR1 SGHNT and CDR2 YENEEA. CDR3 size: 15 residues. CDR3 sequence (DNA): TGTGCCAGCAGCTTAACCGGGACAGGGTTCAATGAGCAGTTCTTC. It encodes CASSLTGTGFNEQFF. The entire variable domain, with the rest obtained from reference TRBV11-3 and TRBJ2-1, is as follows: EAGVVQSPRYKIIEKKQPVAFWCNPISGHNTLYWYLQNLGQGPELLIRYENEEAVDDSQLPKDRFSAERLKGVDSTLKIQPAELGDSAVYLCASSLTGTGFNEQFFGPGTRLTVL.

The chain recombines TRBV18 with TRBJ2-7; weak D call: TRBD1 (6 bases). Germline V gene sequence: CDR1 KGHSH, CDR2 LQKENI. The CDR3 consists of 14 residues. V was clipped by 2 bases and J by 1 base, with 9 bases between them. The CDR3 protein is CASSPYRDSYEQYF. CDR3 bases: TGTGCCAGCTCACCATACAGGGATTCCTACGAGCAGTACTTC.

This chain uses TRBV2 with TRBJ2-1; maybe TRBD2 (5 bases). Germline assignment: CDR1 SNHLY and CDR2 FYNNEI. V lost 3 bases and J 2 bases, leaving 14 bases between the germline ends. CDR3 size: 16 residues. This CDR3 is CASSEIVAITYNEQFF. Written as DNA, the CDR3 is TGTGCCAGCAGTGAGATAGTAGCGATCACCTACAATGAGCAGTTCTTC.

This clone showed up just a few times. V and J are TRBV3-1 (or the pseudogene TRBV3-2) and TRBJ2-1; the D is unclear. Trimming took 4 bases from V and 7 from J, leaving 17 bases between them. Germline-derived CDR1 and CDR2 are LGHDT and YNNKEL (reference sequence). The CDR3 length is 15 residues. The CDR3 sequence: CASSLGRSPRNEQFF. The CDR3 nucleotides read TGTGCCAGCAGCCTCGGTCGGTCCCCTAGGAATGAGCAGTTCTTC.